The 10 T cell receptor beta chains in this list originate from one sample, sequenced in a study of T-cell memory formation after mild COVID-19. MiXCR was run by TCRdb on the 5' RACE reads, yielding one entry per CDR3 protein. Found here are roughly 190,000 distinct CDR3 sequences, around 30% of them singletons; the top ten hold approximately 10%. Sequenced input: PBMCs or a T cell subset sorted from them (not recorded which). These receptors were taken from an adult woman who had mild COVID-19 (a few samples of this study predate the infection). Cell type and time point are not known.

This clonotype was seen only a few times. CDR3: CSVSKTTGGTEAFF. The CDR3 DNA follows: TGCAGCGTTTCCAAAACGACAGGCGGGACTGAAGCTTTCTTT. The rearrangement joins TRBV29-1 to TRBJ1-1; a possible D gene is TRBD1 (6 bases). This CDR3 comprises 14 residues. Trimming removed 5 bases from V and 5 bases from J, with 18 bases in between. CDR1 SQVTM and CDR2 ANQGSEA come from the germline V gene.

This clonotype was found a few times. CDR3 in DNA: TGTGCCAGCAGCTCAGGGGGGACACCGTACCAAGAGACCCAGTACTTC. This translates into CASSSGGTPYQETQYF. This chain connects TRBV7-9 to TRBJ2-5; the D gene is possibly TRBD1 (7 bases). The CDR3 covers 16 residues. The germline CDR1 and CDR2 sequences are SEHNR and FQNEAQ (reference sequence). Trimming removed 4 bases from V and 0 bases from J, with 15 bases in between.

This clonotype was recorded a few times. The gene calls are TRBV27 and TRBJ2-5; 8 bases fit TRBD1. CDR3 size: 13 residues. The V and J ends lost 6 bases and 7 bases, in that order; junction bases with no gene match: 7. The germline V gene has CDR1 MNHEY and CDR2 SMNVEV (reference sequence). The CDR3, as DNA: TGTGCCAGCAGCCCGGACAGGGTGCGGACCCAGTACTTC. This sequence encodes CASSPDRVRTQYF.

The chain couples TRBV2 to TRBJ2-3; 9 bases line up with TRBD1. This CDR3 has 15 amino acids. Trimming removed 7 bases from V and 4 bases from J; junction bases left unmatched: 9. Germline CDR1 and CDR2: SNHLY and FYNNEI. The chain's CDR3 is CASKVLGTGSDTQYF. CDR3 sequence (DNA): TGTGCCAGCAAAGTACTTGGGACAGGGTCAGATACGCAGTATTTT.

This rearrangement joins TRBV24-1 to TRBJ2-1; 7 bases agree with TRBD1. The CDR3 contains 18 residues. The ends lost 4 bases at V and 0 bases at J; junction bases unmatched: 11. The V gene's germline CDR1 is KGHDR and CDR2 SFDVKD. In DNA form, the CDR3 reads TGTGCCACCAGTGACCCAGGGACAGCTGCTACCTCCTACAATGAGCAGTTCTTC. This translates into CATSDPGTAATSYNEQFF.

The V gene is TRBV18, the J gene TRBJ1-1; 8 bases fit TRBD1. V lost 0 bases to trimming and J lost 7 bases; unmatched junction nucleotides: 1. Germline V gene sequence: CDR1 KGHSH, CDR2 LQKENI. This CDR3 contains 13 residues. CDR3: CASSPPDRDEAFF. Written as DNA, the CDR3 is TGTGCCAGCTCACCACCGGACAGGGATGAAGCTTTCTTT.

This clonotype has a handful of counts. The chain couples TRBV9 to TRBJ2-7, with TRBD1 identical over 9 bases. J lost 3 bases, V lost 2 bases, and 6 bases had no gene match. The CDR3 covers 15 residues. CDR1 is SGDLS, CDR2 YYNGEE, per germline. Here the CDR3 reads CASSVEPGQGYEQYF. DNA of the CDR3: TGTGCCAGCAGCGTCGAACCGGGACAGGGCTACGAGCAGTACTTC.

The V call is TRBV5-1, the J call TRBJ2-7; perhaps D is TRBD1 or TRBD2 (5 bases each). The CDR3 covers 15 residues. Germline V gene lookup returns CDR1 SGHRS and CDR2 YFSETQ. V was shortened by 4 bases and J by 2 bases, with 16 bases between the two germline ends. The CDR3 here is CASSPTGTAAYEQYF. As DNA, the CDR3 is TGCGCCAGCAGCCCCACCGGGACGGCCGCCTACGAGCAGTACTTC.

The chain joins TRBV5-1 to TRBJ2-5; TRBD2 might be the D (5 bases). The CDR3 totals 16 residues. CDR1 and CDR2 (germline): SGHRS, YFSETQ. V was pared by 1 base and J by 4 bases, with 17 bases between. The CDR3 is CASSLNVGTRGETQYF. DNA of the CDR3: TGCGCCAGCAGCTTGAATGTTGGCACCCGGGGAGAGACCCAGTACTTC.

The chain employs TRBV6-2 or TRBV6-3 and TRBJ2-6; TRBD1 aligns across 8 bases. CDR3 length: 16 amino acids. Looked up from germline, CDR1 is MNHEY and CDR2 is SVGEGT. The junction had 4 bases not matched to a gene; V was cut back by 4 bases and J by 2 bases. In DNA form, the CDR3 reads TGTGCCAGCAGTTGGACAGGGAGCACTGGGGCCAACGTCCTGACTTTC. Its protein product is CASSWTGSTGANVLTF.